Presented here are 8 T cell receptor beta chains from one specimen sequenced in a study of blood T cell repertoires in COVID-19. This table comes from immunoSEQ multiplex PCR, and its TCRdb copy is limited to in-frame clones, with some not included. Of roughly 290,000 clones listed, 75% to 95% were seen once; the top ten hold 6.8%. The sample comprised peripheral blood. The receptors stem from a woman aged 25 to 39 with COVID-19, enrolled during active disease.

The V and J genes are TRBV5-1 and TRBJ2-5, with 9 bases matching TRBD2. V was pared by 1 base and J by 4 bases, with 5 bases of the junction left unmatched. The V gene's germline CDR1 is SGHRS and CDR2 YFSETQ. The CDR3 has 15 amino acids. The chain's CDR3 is CASSLSIAGVETQYF. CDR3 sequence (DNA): TGCGCCAGCAGCTTGAGCATAGCGGGAGTAGAGACCCAGTACTTC.

CDR3 loop: CASTGGRTEAFF. The CDR3 nucleotides are TGTGCCAGTACCGGGGGGCGGACTGAAGCTTTCTTT. The chain is built from TRBV19 and TRBJ1-1, with a weak D call TRBD1 (6 bases). The CDR3 is 12 amino acids. Germline loops: CDR1 LNHDA, CDR2 SQIVND (reference sequence). V gave up 7 bases and J gave up 5 bases, with 11 bases separating them.

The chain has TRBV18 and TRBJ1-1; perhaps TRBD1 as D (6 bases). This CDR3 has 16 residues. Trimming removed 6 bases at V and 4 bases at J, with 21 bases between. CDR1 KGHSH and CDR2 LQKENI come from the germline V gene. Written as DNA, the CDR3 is TGTGCCAGCTCGCCTCCCACCCCAGGGGCGGTCACTGAAGCTTTCTTT. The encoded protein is CASSPPTPGAVTEAFF.

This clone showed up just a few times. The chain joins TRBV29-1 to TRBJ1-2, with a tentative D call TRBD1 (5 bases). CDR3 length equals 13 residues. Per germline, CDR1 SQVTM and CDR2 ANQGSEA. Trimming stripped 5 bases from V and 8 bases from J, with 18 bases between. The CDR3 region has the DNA TGCAGCGTTACTTCCGCGTCCAGGGAAGGCTACACCTTC. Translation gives CSVTSASREGYTF.

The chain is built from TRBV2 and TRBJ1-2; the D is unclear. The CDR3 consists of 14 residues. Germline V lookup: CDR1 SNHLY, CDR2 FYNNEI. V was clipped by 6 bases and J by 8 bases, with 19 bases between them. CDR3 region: CASRLEQLTMGYTF. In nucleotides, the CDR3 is TGTGCCAGCAGATTAGAACAGTTGACTATGGGCTACACCTTC.

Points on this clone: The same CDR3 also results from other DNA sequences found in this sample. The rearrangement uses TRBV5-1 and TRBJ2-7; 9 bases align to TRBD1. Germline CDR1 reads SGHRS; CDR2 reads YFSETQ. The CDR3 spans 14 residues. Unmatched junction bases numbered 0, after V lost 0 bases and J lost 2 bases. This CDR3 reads CASSLGTGAYEQYF. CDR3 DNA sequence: TGCGCCAGCAGCTTGGGGACAGGGGCCTACGAGCAGTACTTC.

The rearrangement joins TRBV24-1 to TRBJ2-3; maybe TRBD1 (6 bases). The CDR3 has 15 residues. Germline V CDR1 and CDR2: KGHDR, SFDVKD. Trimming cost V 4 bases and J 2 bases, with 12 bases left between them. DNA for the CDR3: TGTGCCACCAGTGACTTGGACAGCTCCACAGATACGCAGTATTTT. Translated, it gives CATSDLDSSTDTQYF.

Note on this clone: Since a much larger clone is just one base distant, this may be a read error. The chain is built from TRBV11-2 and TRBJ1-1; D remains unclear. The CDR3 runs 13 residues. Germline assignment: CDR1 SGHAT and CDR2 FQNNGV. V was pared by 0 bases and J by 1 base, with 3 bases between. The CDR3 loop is CASSLDRNTEAFF. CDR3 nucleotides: TGTGCCAGCAGCTTAGACAGGAACACTGAAGCTTTCTTT.